The rows below give T cell receptor beta chains drawn from one sample of a study of cytotoxic CD8 clonotypes in ibrutinib-treated CLL. Measured with immunoSEQ multiplex PCR; TCRdb has only the in-frame clones, and not every one. This sample has 90,000 to 150,000 clones, with 55% to 75% found just once. The starting material was PBMCs, obtained after 24 months of ibrutinib treatment. All receptors come from a human donor with chronic lymphocytic leukemia. The CDR3 runs from the conserved cysteine through the conserved F or W. A D gene is named only where the DNA matches it firmly. A clone size is listed for some rows: how often the clone was seen (once, few, many), or a class if it is expanded.

d_gene,v_gene,j_gene,abundance,CDR3aa,CDR3nt
.,TRBV19,TRBJ2-5,.,CASSISGIGETQYF,TGTGCCAGTAGTATTAGTGGTATAGGGGAGACCCAGTACTTC
.,TRBV7-2,TRBJ2-2,few,CASSFRLGTGELFF,TGTGCCAGCAGCTTCAGGTTAGGCACCGGGGAGCTGTTTTTT
.,TRBV21-1,TRBJ1-5,.,CASSKREDREHNQPQHF,TGTGCCAGCAGCAAAAGGGAGGACAGGGAACACAATCAGCCCCAGCATTTT
.,TRBV19,TRBJ2-6,.,CASSRGTSSGANVLTF,TGTGCCAGTAGCCGGGGGACCAGCTCTGGGGCCAACGTCCTGACTTTC
TRBD2,TRBV5-1,TRBJ2-5,.,CASSYEAPGLLRETQYF,TGCGCCAGCAGCTACGAGGCCCCGGGACTACTAAGAGAGACCCAGTACTTC
.,TRBV6-5,TRBJ1-2,.,CASSLSWQGGYTF,TGTGCCAGCAGTTTATCTTGGCAGGGAGGCTACACCTTC
.,TRBV28,TRBJ1-1,.,CATLSGNTEAFF,TGTGCCACCTTATCAGGGAACACTGAAGCTTTCTTT
.,TRBV2,TRBJ1-2,.,CASSNRATYGYTF,TGTGCCAGCAGTAACCGGGCTACTTATGGCTACACCTTC
.,TRBV29-1,TRBJ2-5,few,CSVDSETQYF,TGCAGCGTTGATAGTGAGACCCAGTACTTC
TRBD1,TRBV5-6,TRBJ2-3,.,CASSRTGEQYF,TGTGCCAGCAGCAGGACAGGGGAGCAGTATTTT
.,TRBV5-1,TRBJ2-1,.,CASSLSWDTYNEQFF,TGCGCCAGCAGCTTGTCATGGGACACCTACAATGAGCAGTTCTTC
.,TRBV7-2,TRBJ1-4,many,CASSRAGGGEDEKLFF,TGTGCCAGCAGCAGGGCAGGCGGTGGGGAAGATGAAAAACTGTTTTTT
.,TRBV14,TRBJ2-2,.,CASSQAAGELFF,TGTGCCAGCAGCCAAGCTGCCGGGGAGCTGTTTTTT
.,TRBV19,TRBJ1-1,.,CASKLEGGTEAFF,TGTGCCAGTAAACTTGAGGGTGGGACTGAAGCTTTCTTT
.,TRBV6-5,TRBJ1-6,.,CASRHNKDSFLHF,TGTGCCAGCAGACATAACAAGGACTCATTCCTCCACTTT
.,TRBV6-5,TRBJ2-7,.,CASSYGAGSSYEQYF,TGTGCCAGCAGTTATGGAGCAGGGAGCTCCTACGAGCAGTACTTC
.,TRBV5-1,TRBJ1-6,.,CASSLTVGSRSPLHF,TGCGCCAGCAGCTTGACGGTAGGGAGTCGTTCACCCCTCCACTTT
TRBD1,TRBV2,TRBJ1-5,.,CASSQDRGVNQPQHF,TGTGCCAGCAGCCAGGACAGGGGCGTCAATCAGCCCCAGCATTTT
TRBD1,TRBV18,TRBJ2-7,many,CASSEPGQGIGYEQYF,TGTGCCAGCTCAGAACCGGGACAGGGGATAGGCTACGAGCAGTACTTC
.,TRBV29-1,TRBJ2-1,.,CSSRDYGGGNEQFF,TGCAGCTCCCGAGATTATGGAGGGGGAAATGAGCAGTTCTTC
.,TRBV27,TRBJ2-5,.,CASSPFRPQETQYF,TGTGCCAGCAGTCCCTTTCGACCCCAAGAGACCCAGTACTTC
.,TRBV4-1,TRBJ1-2,.,CASSQEGGVIYGYTF,TGCGCCAGCAGCCAAGAGGGGGGGGTAATCTATGGCTACACCTTC
.,TRBV5-6,TRBJ1-4,.,CASSLGTTNEKLFF,TGTGCCAGCAGCCTTGGGACAACTAATGAAAAACTGTTTTTT
.,TRBV15,TRBJ1-3,.,CATSRDEGFSIYF,TGTGCCACCAGCAGAGATGAGGGGTTCTCCATATATTTT
.,TRBV29-1,TRBJ1-1,once,CSVAPQRGEAFF,TGCAGCGTTGCACCCCAGCGGGGGGAAGCTTTCTTT
TRBD2,TRBV5-1,TRBJ2-7,.,CASREGTTNYEQYF,TGCGCCAGCCGAGAGGGGACTACCAACTACGAGCAGTACTTC
.,TRBV29-1,TRBJ1-2,.,CSVEQDGYTF,TGCAGCGTTGAACAAGATGGCTACACCTTC
.,TRBV30,TRBJ1-3,.,CAWSVGQSSGNTIYF,TGTGCCTGGAGTGTAGGACAGAGCTCTGGAAACACCATATATTTT
.,TRBV15,TRBJ2-1,.,CATSRDYADNEQFF,TGTGCCACCAGCAGAGATTATGCAGACAATGAGCAGTTCTTC
.,TRBV30,TRBJ1-4,many,CAWSVEGEKLFF,TGTGCCTGGAGTGTAGAGGGCGAAAAACTGTTTTTT
TRBD1,TRBV6-1,TRBJ2-5,.,CASSWTGGGETQYF,TGTGCCAGCAGCTGGACAGGCGGCGGGGAGACCCAGTACTTC
.,TRBV19,TRBJ2-2,few,CASSRGVSSGELFF,TGTGCCAGTAGCAGGGGGGTTAGCTCCGGGGAGCTGTTTTTT
.,TRBV9,TRBJ1-2,once,CASSVGQGAGGYTF,TGTGCCAGCAGCGTTGGGCAGGGCGCGGGGGGCTACACCTTC
.,TRBV5-1,TRBJ2-3,.,CASSLAVREDTQYF,TGCGCCAGCAGCTTGGCAGTACGGGAAGATACGCAGTATTTT